The next 3 T cell receptor beta chains were all read from a single sample in a study of human T cells and chemical hapten exposure. Time point in this sample: patch test 3, about 24 weeks after DPC sensitization. Described treatment: therapeutic diphenylcyclopropenone sensitization with weekly scalp DPC. TCRdb called the RACE reads again in MiXCR, with one record for every CDR3 protein. The table records 90,000 to 140,000 distinct CDR3 sequences, less than 35% of them present only once. The sample consisted of whole blood, taken in connection with sensitization to the hapten diphenylcyclopropenone (DPC). These receptors came from a middle-aged man with alopecia areata. Some clones in this sample may be carry-over from other donors' samples.

The J gene is TRBJ2-7, the V gene TRBV28, with TRBD2 identical over 10 bases. The CDR3 totals 15 residues. Germline-derived CDR1 and CDR2 are MDHEN and SYDVKM. The V and J ends lost 4 bases and 1 base, in that order; junction bases with no gene match: 4. CDR3 coding DNA: TGTGCCAGCAGTTCCCATAGCGGGGGGTCCTACGAGCAGTACTTC. Translated: CASSSHSGGSYEQYF.

This clonotype was observed a handful of times. The genes are TRBV29-1 and TRBJ2-2, with 8 bases fitting TRBD1. With 6 bases clipped from V and 2 bases from J, the junction kept 11 bases outside the gene matches. This CDR3 is built from 16 residues. Germline V gene data show CDR1 as SQVTM and CDR2 as ANQGSEA. The CDR3 DNA sequence: TGCAGCGTCACTCCCTCCAGGGGGCGAAACACCGGGGAGCTGTTTTTT. Amino acids: CSVTPSRGRNTGELFF.

The V gene is TRBV9, the J gene TRBJ1-2; D is undetermined. Trimming cost V 0 bases and J 0 bases, with 9 bases left between them. The germline CDR1 and CDR2 sequences are SGDLS and YYNGEE. The length of the CDR3 is 15 residues. DNA for the CDR3: TGTGCCAGCAGCGTAGAACCCGCGGCTAACTATGGCTACACCTTC. This codes for CASSVEPAANYGYTF.